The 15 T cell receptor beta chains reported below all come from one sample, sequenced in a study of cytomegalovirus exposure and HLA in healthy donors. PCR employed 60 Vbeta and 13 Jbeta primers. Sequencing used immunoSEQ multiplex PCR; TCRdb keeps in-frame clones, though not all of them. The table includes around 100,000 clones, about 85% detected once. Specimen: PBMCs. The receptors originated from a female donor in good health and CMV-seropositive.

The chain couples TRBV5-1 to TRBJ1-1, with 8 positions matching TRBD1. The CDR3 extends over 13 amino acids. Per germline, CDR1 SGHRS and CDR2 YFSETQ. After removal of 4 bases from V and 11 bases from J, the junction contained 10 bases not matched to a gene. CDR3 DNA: TGCGCCAGCAGCGAAATAACAGGGGGAAGCGCTTTCTTT. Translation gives CASSEITGGSAFF.

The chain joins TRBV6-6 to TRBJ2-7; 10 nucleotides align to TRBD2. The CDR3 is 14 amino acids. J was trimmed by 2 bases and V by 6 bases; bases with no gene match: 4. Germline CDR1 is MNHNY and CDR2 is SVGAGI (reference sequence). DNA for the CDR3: TGTGCCAGCAGCCCAAGCGGGAGGGCCTACGAGCAGTACTTC. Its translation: CASSPSGRAYEQYF.

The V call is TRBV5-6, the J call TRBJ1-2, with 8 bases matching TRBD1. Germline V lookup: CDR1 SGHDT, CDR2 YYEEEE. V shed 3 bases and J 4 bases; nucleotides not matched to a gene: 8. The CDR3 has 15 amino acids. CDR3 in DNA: TGTGCCAGCAGCTCCAGGACAGGGAGTGGCTATGGCTACACCTTC. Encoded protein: CASSSRTGSGYGYTF. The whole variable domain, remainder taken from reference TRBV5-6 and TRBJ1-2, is DAGVTQSPTHLIKTRGQQVTLRCSPKSGHDTVSWYQQALGQGPQFIFQYYEEEERQRGNFPDRFSGHQFPNYSSELNVNALLLGDSALYLCASSSRTGSGYGYTFGSGTRLTVV.

The CDR3 spells CASKERGGVNEQYF. The DNA of the CDR3 is TGTGCCAGCAAGGAGCGGGGGGGCGTTAACGAGCAGTACTTC. This sequence joins TRBV6-1 and TRBJ2-5, with 10 positions matching TRBD2. The J call may be in error: the DNA end matches TRBJ2-7 better. This CDR3 has 14 amino acids. Germline lookup yields CDR1 MNHNS and CDR2 SASEGT.

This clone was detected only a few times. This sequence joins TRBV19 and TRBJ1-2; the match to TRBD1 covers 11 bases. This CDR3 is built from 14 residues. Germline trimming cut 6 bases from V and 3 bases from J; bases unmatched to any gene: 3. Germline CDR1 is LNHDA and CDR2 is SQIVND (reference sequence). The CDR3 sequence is CASRRTGGDYGYTF. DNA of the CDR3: TGTGCCAGTAGGAGGACAGGGGGCGACTATGGCTACACCTTC.

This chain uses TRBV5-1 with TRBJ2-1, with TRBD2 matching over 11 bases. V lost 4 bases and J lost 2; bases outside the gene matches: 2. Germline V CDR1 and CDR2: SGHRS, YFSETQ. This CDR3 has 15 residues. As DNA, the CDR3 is TGCGCCAGCAGCCCGGGACTAGCGGCCTACAATGAGCAGTTCTTC. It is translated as CASSPGLAAYNEQFF.

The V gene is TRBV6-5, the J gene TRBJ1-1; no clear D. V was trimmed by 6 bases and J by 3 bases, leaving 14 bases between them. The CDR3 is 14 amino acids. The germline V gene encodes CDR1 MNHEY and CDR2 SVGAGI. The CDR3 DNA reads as TGTGCCAGCAGGAGGGTCAGGCGATACACTGAAGCTTTCTTT. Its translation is CASRRVRRYTEAFF.

In DNA form, the CDR3 reads TGTGCCAGTAGTACGACAGGGTGGAGCAATCAGCCCCAGCATTTT. Translated, it gives CASSTTGWSNQPQHF. The rearrangement uses TRBV19 and TRBJ1-5; 7 nucleotides align to TRBD1. After removal of 4 bases from V and 1 base from J, the junction contained 4 bases not matched to a gene. The CDR3 runs 15 residues. Per the germline V gene, CDR1 is LNHDA and CDR2 is SQIVND (reference sequence).

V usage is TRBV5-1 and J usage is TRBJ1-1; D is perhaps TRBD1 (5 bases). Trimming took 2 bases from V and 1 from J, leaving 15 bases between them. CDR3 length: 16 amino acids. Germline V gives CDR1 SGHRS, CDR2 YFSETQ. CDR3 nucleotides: TGCGCCAGCAGCTTAGGTAGGACAACCCGGAACACTGAAGCTTTCTTT. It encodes CASSLGRTTRNTEAFF.

CDR3 nucleotide sequence: TGTGCCATCAGTGAGTCCGGGGGACTGAGAACTGAAGCTTTCTTT. Translating it yields CAISESGGLRTEAFF. The genes are TRBV10-3 and TRBJ1-1; TRBD1 might be the D (5 bases). CDR1 and CDR2 (germline): ENHRY, SYGVKD. Trimming took off 0 bases at V and 5 bases at J, with 13 bases between the two ends. This CDR3 is built from 15 residues.

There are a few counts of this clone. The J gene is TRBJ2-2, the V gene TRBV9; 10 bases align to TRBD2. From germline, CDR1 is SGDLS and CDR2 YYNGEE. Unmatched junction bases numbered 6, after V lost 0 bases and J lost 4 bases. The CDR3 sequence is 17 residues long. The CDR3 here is CASSVVGAGGPTGELFF. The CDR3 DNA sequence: TGTGCCAGCAGCGTAGTAGGAGCGGGAGGGCCCACCGGGGAGCTGTTTTTT.

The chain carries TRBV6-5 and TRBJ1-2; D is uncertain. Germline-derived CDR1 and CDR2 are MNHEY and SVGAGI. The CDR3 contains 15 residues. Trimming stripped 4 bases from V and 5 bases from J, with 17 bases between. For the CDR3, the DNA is TGTGCCAGCAGTTCCGCCCCTGGGAGACTATATGGCTACACCTTC. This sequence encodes CASSSAPGRLYGYTF.

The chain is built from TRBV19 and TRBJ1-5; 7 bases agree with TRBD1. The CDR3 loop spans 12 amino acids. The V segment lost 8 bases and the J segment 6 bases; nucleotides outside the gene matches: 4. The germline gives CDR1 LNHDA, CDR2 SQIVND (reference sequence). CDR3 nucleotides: TGTGCCAGTCGACAGGGAGGTCAGCCCCAGCATTTT. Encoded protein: CASRQGGQPQHF. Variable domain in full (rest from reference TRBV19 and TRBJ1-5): DGGITQSPKYLFRKEGQNVTLSCEQNLNHDAMYWYRQDPGQGLRLIYYSQIVNDFQKGDIAEGYSVSREKKESFPLTVTSAQKNPTAFYLCASRQGGQPQHFGDGTRLSIL.

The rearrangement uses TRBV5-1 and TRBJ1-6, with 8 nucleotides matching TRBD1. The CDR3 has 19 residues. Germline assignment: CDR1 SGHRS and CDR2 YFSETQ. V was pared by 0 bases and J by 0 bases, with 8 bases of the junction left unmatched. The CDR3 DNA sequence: TGCGCCAGCAGCTTGGTGGGGACAGGAGGAAGCTCCTATAATTCACCCCTCCACTTT. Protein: CASSLVGTGGSSYNSPLHF. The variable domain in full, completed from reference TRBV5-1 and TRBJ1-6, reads KAGVTQTPRYLIKTRGQQVTLSCSPISGHRSVSWYQQTPGQGLQFLFEYFSETQRNKGNFPGRFSGRQFSNSRSEMNVSTLELGDSALYLCASSLVGTGGSSYNSPLHFGNGTRLTVT.

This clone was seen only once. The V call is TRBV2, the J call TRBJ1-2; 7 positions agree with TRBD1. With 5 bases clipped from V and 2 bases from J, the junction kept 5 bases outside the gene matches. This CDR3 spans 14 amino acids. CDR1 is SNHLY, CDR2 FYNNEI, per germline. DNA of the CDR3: TGTGCCAGCAGTCCACAGGGGAGAAACTATGGCTACACCTTC. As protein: CASSPQGRNYGYTF.